This T cell receptor (beta chain) is from a study of regulatory dendritic cells for organ transplantation. Sorted subsets were CFSE-labeled and cultured roughly five days with allogeneic dendritic cells. The V end lost 0 bases, the J end lost 6 bases, and 14 bases lay between the germline ends. From germline, CDR1 is MNHNY and CDR2 SVGAGI (reference sequence). CDR3 length: 15 residues. Of note for this clone: Its antigen is not identified.

Study-wide results and limits: Regulatory dendritic cells appeared to expand memory CD8+ clones less than mature ones.

Here immunoSEQ multiplex PCR was the method, and the copy in TCRdb shows in-frame clones only, minus some. The data show fewer than 25,000 clones, over 75% seen once. The chain couples TRBV6-6 to TRBJ1-1; possibly TRBD1 for D (5 bases). This sequence was found in a human donor in good health. Sequenced: naive CD4+ T cells from blood cultured with dendritic cells. Subset reported: CD45RA+ naive T cells. The CDR3, as DNA: TGTGCCAGCAGTTACTCGGGAGGGCAGGGAGCTGAAGCTTTCTTT. This codes for CASSYSGGQGAEAFF.